This T cell receptor (beta chain) was identified during a study of beta chain features in type 1 diabetes (dated by TCRdb to between 2018 and 2020). Some background on the complete study: Mean age, gender distribution, total cell number and subset yield were not different between patients and healthy donors. The study compared TCRB repertoires of sorted circulating CD4+ T cell subsets between recently diagnosed type 1 diabetes patients and matched healthy donors. A total of over 95,000,000 sorted cells were examined across all samples, and RNA yield correlated strongly with the number of cells per subset. Whereas all 30 or so donors provided naive and central memory subsets, regulatory and stem cell-like memory subsets were isolated from just 8 patients and roughly eight healthy donors.

Sequences DFQATT (CDR1) and SNEGSKA (CDR2) are obtained from the germline V gene (reference sequence). The trim is 5 bases for V and 8 bases for J, with a gap of 12 bases between the germline ends. From its cysteine to its phenylalanine, the CDR3 spans 11 amino acids. Only the CDR3 DNA stays, 33 bases, in frame from base 1. Summary of the overall study and its limitations: HLA sub-analyses involved small numbers of individuals, so any influence of HLA type on TCRB rearrangement remained unresolved. Shorter templates might have been favored by PCR, but patient and control samples were amplified and corrected together, so both groups would have been affected equally by any skew. Patients with type 1 diabetes made fewer insertions and deleted more nucleotides at VDJ recombination sites, implying thymic rearrangement abnormalities. Sequencing cDNA rather than genomic DNA could over-represent highly expressing activated cells, although activation and CD3 levels did not differ between groups. Type 1 diabetes patients showed a moderate but significant shortening of TCRB CDR3 length in all four CD4+ subsets. The naive, central memory and regulatory TCRB repertoires appeared to resemble one another more closely among patients than among healthy donors.

This clone appeared a few times. This receptor's antigen is unknown. It has no much larger one-base neighbor in the sample; base qualities were not kept. The entire isolated RNA was reverse transcribed using the High Capacity cDNA Reverse Transcription Kit, and thus expressed TCRB transcripts were sequenced. Naive, central memory and regulatory T cell samples underwent deep immunoSEQ sequencing, averaging about 3.3 million total reads per sample. After sorted cells were lysed in RLT buffer, RNA was extracted with DNase-treated RNeasy Micro or Mini kits, with the choice depending on cell number. To prevent cross-contamination, every cell subset was processed on its own, while patient and healthy donor samples were processed together. Using the immunoSEQ multiplex PCR, TCRB sequences were amplified from cDNA into 87-bp fragments spanning the CDR3 region. Sequencing of the amplicons was performed on the Illumina HiSeq platform. The authors processed their data as follows. PCR bias was corrected computationally using synthetic template baselines, and reads within Hamming distance 2 were collapsed, with unmergeable singletons discarded. Reads were aligned against IMGT so that V, D and J genes, CDR3 length and insertions or deletions at six rearrangement sites could be assigned. Clonotype counts were normalized to sorted cell number within each subset before computing true diversity and Gini coefficients with the tcR R package. Repertoire sharing was quantified using the overlap coefficient calculated on TCRB nucleotide sequences. The source is immuneACCESS, and TCRdb retained only in-frame sequences with V and J called. Part of the clones is not carried over; for the studies checked, unresolved V genes explain less than half of this, and the remainder is unexplained. The V and J calls and clone size come from that table; D and trimming were worked out from the DNA. The sample contains fewer than 200,000 clones, 8.1% of them found a single time. The ten largest make up 0.55% to 0.65% of the sample.

Each donor gave one peripheral blood draw, approximately 110 mL on average, collected into heparinised tubes. Using a panel that included CD45RO, CCR7, CD25, CD127, CD95 and CD27, naive, central memory, regulatory and stem cell-like memory CD4+ T cells were sorted on a BD FACSAria II. Purity was above 95% for every sorted population. PBMCs were isolated immediately by Lymphoprep density gradient centrifugation and stained directly without culture. So that batch effects would be minimized, each experiment stained and sorted samples in pairs, pairing one healthy donor with one patient. The sequenced material came from central memory CD4+ T cells from blood. The V and J genes are TRBV20-1 and TRBJ2-5; TRBD1 is a possible D gene, resting on 5 matching bases. This receptor was identified in a man aged 18 to 30 in good health. The DNA sequence is TGCAGTGCTTGGAACAGGCCAACCCAGTACTTC. This yields the protein CSAWNRPTQYF.